This entry lists 17 T cell receptor beta chains sequenced from one sample in a study of T cells in Graves' hyperthyroidism and ophthalmopathy. Amplified regions were TCR beta CDR3 sequences from RNA transcripts. HTBI primers were employed in a first-round RT-PCR of the TCR CDR3. Each CDR3 protein is one row after TCRdb ran MiXCR on the multiplex PCR reads. The sample lists hundreds of thousands of distinct CDR3 sequences, 45% occurring once. The specimen sequenced was peripheral blood or thyroid tissue (not recorded which). These receptors all come from an adult man with Graves' disease, either hyperthyroidism or ophthalmopathy (not recorded which).

The CDR3 loop reads CASSEYGEGNTEAFF. CDR3 in DNA: TGCGCCAGCAGTGAATATGGAGAGGGGAACACTGAAGCTTTCTTT. This chain connects TRBV10-1 to TRBJ1-1, with D unresolved. Per the germline V gene, CDR1 is WNHNN and CDR2 is SYGVQD (reference sequence). V was clipped by 3 bases and J by 1 base, with 12 bases between them. This CDR3 contains 15 residues.

This clonotype was detected once. The V and J genes are TRBV7-9 and TRBJ2-7, with TRBD2 matching 8 bases. This CDR3 has 17 residues. CDR1 and CDR2 from the germline V gene are SEHNR and FQNEAQ (reference sequence). Trimming took 6 bases from V and 4 from J; bases not matched to a gene: 17. DNA for the CDR3: TGTGCCAGCAGTCAGGTTCCAGGGACTAGGGGTGGGTACGAGCAGTACTTC. Translation gives CASSQVPGTRGGYEQYF.

The rearrangement joins TRBV24-1 to TRBJ1-5; D is possibly TRBD1 (5 bases). The ends were cut back, 5 bases at V and 7 bases at J, with 20 bases in the middle. Looked up from germline, CDR1 is KGHDR and CDR2 is SFDVKD. The CDR3 consists of 16 residues. The chain's CDR3 is CATSGGLGGSDQPQHF. The CDR3 nucleotides read TGTGCCACCAGTGGGGGACTGGGGGGGTCGGACCAGCCCCAGCATTTT.

The chain joins TRBV2 to TRBJ2-7, with D possibly matching TRBD2 (6 bases). Trimming took 8 bases from V and 3 from J, leaving 14 bases between them. The CDR3 totals 13 residues. The germline gives CDR1 SNHLY, CDR2 FYNNEI. CDR3 DNA sequence: TGTGCCAGCTTAGGAGGGAACGTCTACGAGCAGTACTTC. Its translation is CASLGGNVYEQYF.

The rearrangement joins TRBV7-8 to TRBJ1-5; D uncertain. CDR1 and CDR2 from the germline V gene are SGHVS and FQNEAQ. The V end lost 5 bases, the J end lost 4 bases, and 21 bases lay between the germline ends. The CDR3 extends over 17 amino acids. The CDR3 DNA reads TGTGCCAGCAGCGAAAGCCGAGGGAGCCTCAGGAATCAGCCCCAGCATTTT. This codes for CASSESRGSLRNQPQHF.

This clonotype was recorded many times. The chain combines TRBV10-3 with TRBJ2-7; 9 bases agree with TRBD1. This CDR3 contains 13 residues. The trim removed 6 bases at V and 6 bases at J, leaving 6 bases unmatched. Germline V gives CDR1 ENHRY, CDR2 SYGVKD. The CDR3 nucleotides read TGTGCCATCAGCCGGACAGGGGTTAGCGAGCAGTACTTC. Translating gives CAISRTGVSEQYF.

The table lists this clonotype with a count of one. The chain couples TRBV2 to TRBJ1-5, with D possibly TRBD1 on 5 matching bases. The CDR3 has 14 amino acids. The germline gives CDR1 SNHLY, CDR2 FYNNEI. Trimming shortened V by 6 bases and J by 7 bases, and 16 bases separated the two germline ends. In DNA form, the CDR3 reads TGTGCCAGCAGAGATTTGGGCAGGGAACAGCCCCAGCATTTT. This encodes CASRDLGREQPQHF.

V usage is TRBV7-9 and J usage is TRBJ1-4; possible D gene TRBD1, 5 bases. The CDR3 has 13 amino acids. The V end was cut by 4 bases, the J end by 4 bases, with 7 bases between. Germline CDR1 is SEHNR and CDR2 is FQNEAQ (reference sequence). The chain's CDR3 is CASSSGFNEKLFF. CDR3 nucleotide sequence: TGTGCCAGCAGCTCAGGGTTTAATGAAAAACTGTTTTTT.

The chain joins TRBV7-2 to TRBJ1-1; D is unclear. The CDR3 is made up of 14 amino acids. Per the germline V gene, CDR1 is SGHTA and CDR2 is FQGNSA. The V gene lost 2 bases and the J gene lost 4 bases, with 11 bases spanning the gap. The CDR3 bases are TGTACCAGCAGCTTAAGTGCTGGGAGCACTGAAGCTTTCTTT. It specifies CTSSLSAGSTEAFF.

The chain carries TRBV10-3 and TRBJ1-2, with D unclear. The length of the CDR3 is 13 residues. CDR1 ENHRY and CDR2 SYGVKD come from the germline V gene. V lost 11 bases and J 6 bases, leaving 19 bases between the germline ends. CDR3 region: CAWSVGYRDGYTF. The CDR3 bases are TGTGCCTGGAGTGTAGGTTACAGAGATGGCTACACCTTC.

The chain combines TRBV5-1 with TRBJ1-4, with D unclear. V lost 0 bases and J 10 bases, leaving 16 bases between the germline ends. The germline V gene has CDR1 SGHRS and CDR2 YFSETQ. This CDR3 contains 15 residues. CDR3 protein: CASSLELTNTGKLFF. In DNA, the CDR3 is TGCGCCAGCAGCTTGGAGCTAACAAATACTGGAAAACTGTTTTTT.

The genes are TRBV14 and TRBJ1-4, with D possibly being TRBD1 (6 bases). This CDR3 region has 17 residues. Trimming cost V 3 bases and J 0 bases, with 14 bases left between them. The germline V gene has CDR1 SGHDN and CDR2 FVKESK. CDR3 coding DNA: TGTGCCAGCAGCCATGGGCGGTGGACAGCAACTAATGAAAAACTGTTTTTT. Encoded protein: CASSHGRWTATNEKLFF.

Worth noting for this clonotype: Given a much more abundant clone one base away, this may be a read error. The rearrangement uses TRBV10-3 and TRBJ1-4; D remains unclear. V lost 3 bases to trimming and J lost 14 bases, with 10 bases between them. Per the germline V gene, CDR1 is ENHRY and CDR2 is SYGVKD. The CDR3 extends over 11 amino acids. CDR3 sequence reads: CAISETNSLFF. CDR3 nucleotide sequence: TGTGCCATCAGTGAAACCAACAGCCTGTTTTTT.

V and J are TRBV12-3 or TRBV12-4 and TRBJ1-1, with D hard to call. With 5 bases removed from V and 4 bases from J, the gap between germline ends came to 14 bases. The CDR3 contains 14 residues. The DNA of the CDR3 is TGTGCCAGCAGTCCGGGCCTGGGTAGCACTGAAGCTTTCTTT. Protein product: CASSPGLGSTEAFF.

The rearrangement links TRBV7-8 to TRBJ2-7, with D unresolved. Germline V lookup: CDR1 SGHVS, CDR2 FQNEAQ. This CDR3 region has 15 residues. Trimming pared 5 bases from V and 0 bases from J, leaving 14 bases between. The CDR3 is CASSQEGVSSYEQYF. Here the CDR3 DNA reads TGTGCCAGCAGCCAAGAAGGCGTGAGCTCCTACGAGCAGTACTTC.

This clonotype has only a few counts. This chain links TRBV2 with TRBJ1-2; D remains ambiguous. Between the trimmed V and J ends, which lost 7 bases and 6 bases, there was a span of 12 bases. The germline gives CDR1 SNHLY, CDR2 FYNNEI. The CDR3 spans 12 residues. The CDR3, as DNA: TGTGCCAGCAATGTTCAGAGGGATGGCTACACCTTC. Its protein product is CASNVQRDGYTF.

The V call is TRBV7-9, the J call TRBJ2-7; D is ambiguous. Germline CDR1 is SEHNR and CDR2 is FQNEAQ (reference sequence). V gave up 1 base and J gave up 3 bases, with 4 bases separating them. CDR3 size: 12 residues. The CDR3 reads CASSLDFYEQYF. The DNA for the CDR3 is TGTGCCAGCAGCTTAGATTTCTACGAGCAGTACTTC.